This T cell receptor beta chain was sequenced during a study of cytomegalovirus exposure and HLA in healthy donors listed by TCRdb under 2017. As for the study more broadly: An earlier analysis of 587 of the donors reported approximately 260 Gb of sequence data and 117 million unique TCR beta sequences obtained from about 200 million T cells. An early release covering 550 to 650 HLA-typed donors comprised about 290 gigabases of sequencing data and approximately 80 million unique TCR sequences. Among the roughly 410 genotyped donors, approximately 82% belonged to the genetic ancestry cluster associated with self-reported Caucasian donors. The study aimed to test whether signatures of past pathogen exposure could be identified by cataloging public T cell receptors. Using immunosequencing, the study profiled T cell repertoires from approximately 700 subjects and related those repertoires to cytomegalovirus serostatus. Along with the roughly 700-subject first cohort, a separate validation cohort of over a hundred different subjects was used. The study combined high-throughput TCR immunosequencing, statistical association of individual TCRs with disease status, and machine learning to predict cytomegalovirus infection status. A later analysis re-analyzed previously published TCR beta repertoires from 650 to 800 donors and added high-resolution HLA genotyping to study TCR occurrence patterns. In the later analysis, no new phenotypic data were used to find candidate immune exposures; instead, reliance was placed on TCR beta sequences and their occurrence across donors. In an earlier analysis of roughly 580 of the donors, high-throughput TCR beta sequencing was used to judge whether each TCR beta V gene segment behaved as functional or pseudogenic. Donor age, sex, ethnicity and CMV serostatus were compiled together with the repertoire data. A later genetic analysis took genome-wide SNP genotypes for about three fifths of the 666 donors and used that subset as a discovery cohort. All discovery cohort repertoires had been generated on a single sequencing platform. HLA typing covered class I and class II loci at four-digit resolution. Typing coverage differed by locus: A, B, C, DRB1 and DQB1 were typed in roughly 620-640 donors, DQA1 in roughly 510, DPA1 in 600 to 610, and DPB1 in just under 490. Five DR-DQ haplotypes were handled as single units for association and clustering, since linkage in the cohort was strong. Among over 350 genotyped donors of the cohort, an average of 235,054 unique TCR beta nucleotide sequences were sequenced per donor, 15% to 20% of them non-productive.

General study outcomes and caveats: Compared with equally common non-associated chains, HLA-associated TCR beta chains in a later analysis were more clonally expanded and had lower generation probabilities. A further reported finding was that TCR beta sequences accurately predicted the HLA-A and HLA-B alleles for most subjects in the first cohort. When HLA alleles, especially DR and DQ, strongly co-occurred, TCR associations were difficult to assign to individual alleles. In vitro tests confirmed that a few of the cytomegalovirus-associated TCR beta chains recognize cytomegalovirus antigens. It was suggested by the authors that the approach could potentially be generalized to other disease states and immunological phenotypes. A later genetic analysis reported fewer N-insertions in productive TCRs among donors in an Asian-associated ancestry cluster than the roughly 700-donor mean. The only immune exposure information available for the cohort was CMV serostatus. A later analysis found that TCR association rates varied across HLA loci, with DRB1 alleles showing the most associated TCRs and HLA-C alleles the fewest. Across donors, most TCR sequences were observed very rarely, whereas some public TCRs were present in many individuals. Because some donors lacked HLA typing at each locus, the association tests relied only on the typed subset. An earlier analysis of approximately 540 of the donors showed that most TCR beta V segments appeared in productive rearrangements either about 90% or about 30% of the time, which broadly matched IMGT annotations. A cluster of highly shared sequence variants was judged likely to represent a technical artifact of the sequencing pipeline. The presence/absence analyses assumed that sequencing depth was roughly uniform across donors, and that assumption may not be true. Because counts were too low, about 18 rarely observed V segments, including chromosome 9 orphons, were excluded from the earlier analysis of around 590 of the donors. The 87-base-pair reads could not distinguish some IMGT-functional V segments, including TRBV6-2 and TRBV6-3, so those segments were excluded. According to a later analysis, parvovirus B19, influenza, CMV and Epstein-Barr virus appeared linked to several top co-occurrence clusters. Correlated functional status among segregating V segments might reflect linkage disequilibrium, but an unknown experimental factor could not be ruled out. The study listed 164 TCR beta chains as associated with cytomegalovirus. Only TCR beta chains were sequenced in this cohort, and the absence of alpha or paired-chain data limited detectable features. An association between a missense DCLRE1C variant and V-gene and J-gene trimming of TCR beta chains was found in a later genetic analysis and replicated in an independent cohort. Cytomegalovirus status was reported to be diagnosed by the classifier with high specificity and sensitivity in both the original and validation cohorts. A later analysis associated 17,000 or so TCR beta sequences with specific HLA alleles at a false discovery rate of 0.05. According to a later analysis, most CMV-associated TCR beta chains appeared to be HLA-restricted, and the HLA associations seemed to be driven largely by CMV exposure.

A remark on this clone: The clone's antigen remains unknown. No base quality information exists; no much larger clone differs at one position.

In total, 600 or so healthy bone marrow donors made up the cohort. At the time of sampling, every cohort member was nominally healthy, though immune exposures that went unrecorded were likely present. The donor tested CMV seropositive and was one of the 289 seropositive cohort members. A peripheral blood sample was provided by each donor, and peripheral blood mononuclear cells were used for TCR beta sequencing. Genomic DNA extraction from the blood cell samples was performed with the Qiagen DNeasy Blood Extraction Kit. As encoded in the germline V gene (reference sequence), CDR1 is LNHDA while CDR2 is SQIVND. At the junction V is shortened by 8 bases and J by 4 bases; bases outside the gene matches: 6. Counted from cysteine to phenylalanine, this CDR3 has 13 amino acids. Just CDR3 DNA is preserved here, 39 bases in frame from base 1. Libraries were made using the immunoSEQ multiplex PCR assay. For the multiplex PCR, a mixture combining 60 forward primers for TCR Vbeta segments and 13 reverse primers for TCR Jbeta segments was used. The CDR3 region of rearranged TCR beta genes was amplified from genomic DNA with a multiplex PCR assay. On the Illumina HiSeq System, the amplified TCR beta libraries were sequenced as 87-base-pair reads. The published analysis was carried out like this. A later analysis counted approximately 84 million unique TCR beta chains across the 666 repertoires, and about 10 million of these chains were shared by at least two donors. Raw reads were error-corrected and collapsed into unique sequences with a nearest-neighbor algorithm that merged closely related sequences to remove PCR and sequencing errors. Alignment of CDR3 sequences to IMGT reference sequences was used to assign V, D and J gene segments. For a sequence to be retained, a match of at least six nucleotides to both a V gene segment and a J gene segment was required. A rearrangement counted as productive if the CDR3 had no stop codons and remained in frame with V and J, and every other rearrangement counted as non-productive. Following IMGT convention, CDR3 was defined as the stretch from the second conserved V-encoded cysteine up to the conserved J-encoded phenylalanine. The earlier analysis of approximately 500 of the donors excluded sequences that lacked an unambiguous match to a single V gene segment. In an earlier analysis of more than 500 of the donors, a V segment was called functional when productive rearrangements were above 56.7%, and segregating when the standard deviation between donors exceeded 5%. A statistical classification framework was built to diagnose cytomegalovirus status from the catalog of TCR beta chain sequences. In a later analysis, TCR nucleotide sequences were compared against IMGT/GENE-DB human TR gene sequences so that V and J genes could be assigned. A later analysis assigned CDR3 sequences and most-parsimonious VDJ recombination scenarios with the TCRdist pipeline. In a later analysis, every TCR beta chain was defined by the combination of its CDR3 amino acid sequence and its V-gene family, and reads without a unique V-gene family were dropped. As a way to deal with suspected cross-contamination and a sequencing artifact, a later analysis dropped roughly 620 nucleotide sequences that were highly shared and had low generation probability. In a later analysis, a clonal expansion index for each public chain was calculated from normalized within-repertoire ranks of inferred template counts. In a later analysis, generation probabilities were computed using a VDJ recombination model fitted to out-of-frame rearrangements, and the results were checked against IGoR. Hypergeometric tests were used in a later analysis to score TCR-TCR, TCR-HLA and TCR-CMV co-occurrence, with a repertoire-size bias correction applied to the TCR pairs. False discovery rates were estimated in a later analysis by permuting HLA or CMV assignments 20 times. In a later analysis, co-occurring TCRs were grouped using DBSCAN, with TCRdist sequence similarity added in when clustering inside HLA-allele-positive subsets. Co-occurrence clustering excluded repertoires with fewer than 30,000 or more than 120,000 public chains, plus five with anomalous nucleotide sharing. Not all clones reach the TCRdb copy of this immuneACCESS table, which keeps in-frame sequences only. Checked studies attribute under half of the gap to unresolved V genes and leave the rest unexplained. Clonal size and the V and J genes are those of that table, whereas D and trimming came from the DNA. The sample has 150,000 to 200,000 clones on record, around 75% of them singletons. The ten largest clones add up to roughly 7.6% of the sample.

Source material: PBMCs. This clonotype was sampled from a woman aged 40 to 50 in good health and CMV-seropositive. The chain uses TRBV19 and TRBJ1-1, with 8 bases matching TRBD1. The CDR3 region has the sequence CASLDREVTEAFF. Here is the DNA: TGTGCCAGTCTGGACAGGGAAGTCACTGAAGCTTTCTTT.